This T cell receptor (beta chain) was captured in a study of blood T cell repertoires in COVID-19. Overall study: Nucleic acid was either cDNA or gDNA, and it came from T cells, B-cell-depleted T cells, or PBMCs.

Profiled with immunoSEQ multiplex PCR; TCRdb holds only in-frame clones, not every one. The sample holds 200,000 to 250,000 clones, 87% seen once. Participant ages covered about 18 to 89 years across about two dozen US areas. The study assigned cohorts using participant-reported clinical history. Two consecutive negative NP/OP PCR tests, clearance, or resolved symptoms defined Cohort 3 recovery. The TCR was taken from a man aged 25-45 years who had recovered from COVID-19. Sequenced: PBMCs or T cells enriched from blood (not recorded which).

In DNA form, the CDR3 reads TGTGCCAGCAGCGTAGTAAGTGGGAGGTCGGTCGGGGAGCTGTTTTTT. It specifies CASSVVSGRSVGELFF. The chain carries TRBV9 and TRBJ2-2; D is possibly TRBD2 (6 bases). V was clipped by 0 bases and J by 7 bases, with 16 bases between them. This CDR3 contains 16 residues. Germline V gene lookup returns CDR1 SGDLS and CDR2 YYNGEE.